This entry lists 5 T cell receptor beta chains sequenced from one sample in a study of cytomegalovirus exposure and HLA in healthy donors. The primer mix had 60 Vbeta and 13 Jbeta primers. Some clones are missing from TCRdb's copy, which holds only in-frame ones; the method was immunoSEQ multiplex PCR. Of about 130,000 clones in the sample, around 80% are singletons; the top ten hold 1.2%. The sequenced sample was PBMCs. Receptors were obtained from a female donor in good health and CMV-seronegative.

A single count supports this clone. V usage is TRBV2 and J usage is TRBJ1-1; D not certain. Germline V lookup: CDR1 SNHLY, CDR2 FYNNEI. This CDR3 is 13 amino acids long. V was trimmed by 3 bases and J by 5 bases, leaving 10 bases between them. DNA for the CDR3: TGTGCCAGCAGTGAGGAGGGCGGTACTGAAGCTTTCTTT. It is translated as CASSEEGGTEAFF.

The V and J genes are TRBV5-8 and TRBJ2-3, with TRBD2 identical over 9 bases. The germline gives CDR1 SGHTS, CDR2 YDEGEE. J gave up 2 bases and V 3 bases, and 7 bases lay outside the gene matches. The CDR3 contains 16 residues. The CDR3 region has the DNA TGTGCCAGCAGCTCATGGACTAGCGCAGCCACAGATACGCAGTATTTT. Encoded protein: CASSSWTSAATDTQYF.

The chain links TRBV7-6 to TRBJ2-3, with D possibly matching TRBD2 (7 bases). CDR3 length equals 17 residues. Trimming took off 7 bases at V and 0 bases at J, with 20 bases between the two ends. Germline V gene sequence: CDR1 SGHVS, CDR2 FNYEAQ. The chain's CDR3 is CASIKGGGPISTDTQYF. The CDR3 DNA is TGTGCCAGCATCAAAGGGGGGGGGCCTATAAGCACAGATACGCAGTATTTT.

The chain joins TRBV29-1 to TRBJ1-4; TRBD1 is a possible D gene (5 bases). Germline V gene lookup returns CDR1 SQVTM and CDR2 ANQGSEA. The CDR3 runs 12 residues. The germline V and J ends were trimmed by 6 bases and 8 bases, with 13 bases remaining between them. The CDR3 loop is CSVSQVPEKLFF. The CDR3 region has the DNA TGCAGCGTATCACAGGTACCGGAAAAACTGTTTTTT.

This chain connects TRBV6-4 to TRBJ1-2; tentative D call: TRBD1 (5 bases). Germline loops: CDR1 MRHNA, CDR2 SNTAGT. V lost 2 bases and J 6 bases, leaving 22 bases between the germline ends. The CDR3 is 17 amino acids. The DNA of the CDR3 is TGTGCCAGCAGTGACGGGGCAGGGTTAGTGTTCGTCCATGGCTACACCTTC. Translated, it gives CASSDGAGLVFVHGYTF.